One sample yielded the 26 T cell receptor beta chains listed below, sequenced in a study of T-cell reconstitution after alpha-beta-depleted transplantation in children. As it was prepared, the TCRbeta library received unique molecular identifiers. MiXCR, run by TCRdb on the PCR reads, gives a single entry per CDR3 protein. The sample yields roughly 180,000 distinct CDR3 sequences, about 14% seen once. Sequencing used PBMCs from the stem cell graft donor, obtained from the stem cell graft. These receptors all come from a human donor who donated a stem cell graft to a child with acute lymphoblastic leukemia.

There are many counts of this clonotype. The rearrangement uses TRBV5-6 and TRBJ2-3; 8 bases are shared with TRBD1. The CDR3 covers 15 residues. With 3 bases clipped from V and 1 base from J, the junction kept 4 bases outside the gene matches. Germline V gene data show CDR1 as SGHDT and CDR2 as YYEEEE. The CDR3 here is CASSYTGQGTDTQYF. The CDR3 DNA reads TGTGCCAGCAGCTACACGGGACAGGGCACAGATACGCAGTATTTT.

V usage is TRBV30 and J usage is TRBJ1-2, with unresolved D. Trimming took 0 bases from V and 7 from J, leaving 9 bases between them. The CDR3 contains 12 residues. The V gene's germline CDR1 is GTSNPN and CDR2 SVGIG (reference sequence). This CDR3 reads CAWSVRQSGYTF. DNA of the CDR3: TGTGCCTGGAGTGTACGTCAGTCTGGCTACACCTTC.

The sample holds many counts of this clonotype. This chain uses TRBV12-3 or TRBV12-4 with TRBJ2-3, with D perhaps matching TRBD1 or TRBD2 (5 bases each). V was pared by 3 bases and J by 1 base, with 14 bases between. The CDR3 contains 16 residues. This CDR3 reads CASSFPRRGGTDTQYF. In DNA form, the CDR3 reads TGTGCCAGCAGTTTTCCCCGAAGAGGGGGCACAGATACGCAGTATTTT.

This clonotype has a count of ten or more. The V and J genes are TRBV5-1 and TRBJ2-2, with D maybe TRBD2 (6 bases). Germline V gene lookup returns CDR1 SGHRS and CDR2 YFSETQ. Trimming stripped 2 bases from V and 4 bases from J, with 6 bases between. The CDR3 covers 13 residues. The CDR3 region is CASSFGSTGELFF. The CDR3 DNA follows: TGCGCCAGCAGCTTCGGGAGCACCGGGGAGCTGTTTTTT.

This chain connects TRBV5-4 to TRBJ2-1; possibly TRBD2 for D (6 bases). V lost 2 bases and J 5 bases, leaving 26 bases between the germline ends. The CDR3 extends over 19 amino acids. Looked up from germline, CDR1 is SGHNT and CDR2 is YYREEE (reference sequence). The CDR3 sequence: CASSFFLSSWEELNNEQFF. The CDR3 region has the DNA TGTGCCAGCAGCTTCTTTTTATCGTCCTGGGAGGAACTCAACAATGAGCAGTTCTTC.

The sample holds many counts of this clonotype. The V and J genes are TRBV19 and TRBJ1-5; 8 nucleotides agree with TRBD1. The germline V gene has CDR1 LNHDA and CDR2 SQIVND (reference sequence). This CDR3 is built from 14 residues. Trimming at V came to 7 bases and at J to 0 bases, leaving 2 bases not matched to a gene. This chain's CDR3 is CASTGTGSNQPQHF. The DNA for the CDR3 is TGTGCCAGTACCGGGACAGGTAGCAATCAGCCCCAGCATTTT.

This clonotype has a count of ten or more. The J gene is TRBJ2-1, the V gene TRBV21-1; TRBD2 reflects the table's D call only, with no check against the DNA. TRBV21-1 is a recognized pseudogene. The CDR3 contains 17 residues. Here the CDR3 DNA reads TGTGCCAGCAGCAAAAACAAGCGGGAGGGCCTCAGGTATGAGCAGTTCTTC. Its protein product is CASSKNKREGLRYEQFF.

This clonotype was counted at least ten times. The CDR3 coding sequence is TGCAGTGCTAGACCGACAGGGCGAAACACCATATATTTT. Translation: CSARPTGRNTIYF. V is TRBV20-1 and J is TRBJ1-3; the match to TRBD1 covers 7 bases. Germline CDR1 reads DFQATT; CDR2 reads SNEGSKA (reference sequence). The CDR3 sequence is 13 residues long. With V trimmed by 2 bases and J by 5 bases, 3 bases remained unmatched.

This clonotype was counted at least ten times. The gene calls are TRBV12-3 or TRBV12-4 and TRBJ2-3; a weak D match, TRBD2 (6 bases). V shed 7 bases and J shed 2 bases, with 22 bases lying between them. The length of the CDR3 is 17 residues. In DNA form, the CDR3 reads TGTGCCAGCACCTTACGAATGGGAGGTCGGGACACAGATACGCAGTATTTT. It specifies CASTLRMGGRDTDTQYF.

This clonotype was counted at least ten times. The J gene is TRBJ2-3, the V gene TRBV4-2; 7 nucleotides match TRBD2. CDR1 and CDR2 from the germline V gene are LGHNA and YNFKEQ. With V trimmed by 0 bases and J by 3 bases, 12 bases remained unmatched. This CDR3 has 18 residues. CDR3 coding DNA: TGTGCCAGCAGCCAAGATGGTGACGGGAGGCTAAATACAGATACGCAGTATTTT. Amino acids: CASSQDGDGRLNTDTQYF.

Many counts were recorded for this clonotype. The chain uses TRBV21-1 and TRBJ2-1; the listed D gene, TRBD2, was not tested against the DNA. TRBV21-1 is labeled a pseudogene. The CDR3 length is 14 residues. Here the CDR3 DNA reads TGTGCCAGCACCGAGCGGGAGGGCCGATCTGAGCAGTTCTTC. Translating gives CASTEREGRSEQFF.

This clonotype showed up just a few times. This rearrangement joins TRBV11-1 to TRBJ1-1; 8 bases agree with TRBD1. The CDR3 totals 14 residues. Per the germline V gene, CDR1 is SGHAT and CDR2 is FQDESV (reference sequence). The V gene end was trimmed by 1 base and the J gene end by 4 bases; junction bases not matched to a gene: 2. The chain's CDR3 is CASSLVQGATEAFF. The DNA for the CDR3 is TGTGCCAGCAGCTTAGTTCAGGGGGCCACTGAAGCTTTCTTT.

This clonotype was seen a few times. The CDR3 protein is CASSPGRGLGGTGELFF. The CDR3 DNA reads as TGTGCCAGCAGCCCGGGCCGGGGGCTAGGGGGAACCGGGGAGCTGTTTTTT. V is TRBV7-2 and J is TRBJ2-2; possibly TRBD1 or TRBD2 for D (6 bases each). Germline CDR1 and CDR2: SGHTA and FQGNSA. This CDR3 is 17 amino acids long. Trimming shortened V by 5 bases and J by 5 bases, and 21 bases separated the two germline ends.

This clonotype was counted at least ten times. This sequence joins TRBV12-3 or TRBV12-4 and TRBJ1-4; D perhaps matches TRBD1 (5 bases). V was cut by 6 bases and J by 8 bases, with 22 bases left in between. The CDR3 is made up of 16 amino acids. The DNA for the CDR3 is TGTGCCAGCAGAACTGCCGGGGCCCGGGATAGGGAAAAACTGTTTTTT. This encodes CASRTAGARDREKLFF.

This clonotype showed up many times. For the CDR3, the DNA is TGCAGTGCTAGAGATGGGACGGCAGCGGGCACAGATACGCAGTATTTT. This encodes CSARDGTAAGTDTQYF. J is TRBJ2-3 and V is TRBV20-1; D is possibly TRBD1 or TRBD2 (5 bases each). V dropped 0 bases and J dropped 1 base, with 14 bases sitting between them. CDR1 and CDR2 from the germline V gene are DFQATT and SNEGSKA (reference sequence). CDR3 length equals 16 residues.

The chain recombines TRBV4-1 with TRBJ2-7; D might be TRBD2 (6 bases). The CDR3 has 15 residues. Germline lookup yields CDR1 MGHRA and CDR2 YSYEKL. The ends were cut back, 4 bases at V and 4 bases at J, with 17 bases in the middle. CDR3 loop: CASSLGLPTRYEQYF. The CDR3 DNA reads as TGCGCCAGCAGCCTAGGACTACCTACAAGATACGAGCAGTACTTC.

This clonotype has at least ten counts. The genes are TRBV6-5 and TRBJ2-5; D is ambiguous. V gave up 0 bases and J gave up 5 bases, with 13 bases separating them. This CDR3 is built from 15 residues. CDR1 is MNHEY and CDR2 is SVGAGI in the germline V gene. Here the CDR3 reads CASSYSRETVETQYF. For the CDR3, the DNA is TGTGCCAGCAGTTACTCCCGAGAGACGGTGGAGACCCAGTACTTC.

This clonotype was found many times. V and J are TRBV5-5 and TRBJ1-1; perhaps TRBD1 as D (5 bases). Trimming cost V 5 bases and J 0 bases, with 11 bases left between them. In germline, CDR1 is SGHKS, CDR2 YYEKEE (reference sequence). There are 14 residues in the CDR3. CDR3: CASSLWGVNTEAFF. CDR3 DNA sequence: TGTGCCAGCAGTTTATGGGGGGTGAACACTGAAGCTTTCTTT.

The sample holds many counts of this clonotype. This chain joins TRBV5-1 and TRBJ2-7; unclear D gene. Trimming removed 0 bases at V and 5 bases at J, with 15 bases between. Looked up from germline, CDR1 is SGHRS and CDR2 is YFSETQ. The CDR3 contains 15 residues. As DNA, the CDR3 is TGCGCCAGCAGCTTGGCAGTAACGGTATTGGACGAGCAGTACTTC. It is translated as CASSLAVTVLDEQYF.

On this clonotype itself: It may be a read error: a sequence one base away is much more abundant. As the CDR3 is not closed by the conserved phenylalanine or tryptophan, this likely results from a read error. The V gene is TRBV7-8, the J gene TRBJ2-1, with 9 bases fitting TRBD2. The length of the CDR3 is 16 residues. Germline V gives CDR1 SGHVS, CDR2 FQNEAQ. The trim removed 3 bases at V and 9 bases at J, leaving 12 bases unmatched. The CDR3 region is CASSLGGRGFLGEQFS. The CDR3 bases are TGTGCCAGCAGCTTGGGCGGGAGGGGTTTTCTAGGTGAGCAGTTCTCC.

This clonotype was picked up many times. The chain has TRBV4-2 and TRBJ2-2; 13 bases fit TRBD2. Germline CDR1 LGHNA, CDR2 YNFKEQ. This CDR3 is built from 18 residues. Trimming cost V 0 bases and J 4 bases; bases outside gene matches: 5. In DNA, the CDR3 is TGTGCCAGCAGCCAAGAAACTAGCGGGAGGGCCGGCACCGGGGAGCTGTTTTTT. Its protein product is CASSQETSGRAGTGELFF.

V gene TRBV11-2 combines with J gene TRBJ1-3; the D is unclear. Trimming took off 4 bases at V and 3 bases at J, with 16 bases between the two ends. The CDR3 consists of 16 residues. CDR1 and CDR2 (germline): SGHAT, FQNNGV. Written as DNA, the CDR3 is TGTGCCAGCAGCTCCCCTGGGTTCGTCGGTGGAAACACCATATATTTT. Protein product: CASSSPGFVGGNTIYF. The variable domain in full, completed from reference TRBV11-2 and TRBJ1-3, reads EAGVAQSPRYKIIEKRQSVAFWCNPISGHATLYWYQQILGQGPKLLIQFQNNGVVDDSQLPKDRFSAERLKGVDSTLKIQPAKLEDSAVYLCASSSPGFVGGNTIYFGEGSWLTVV.

With regard to this clonotype: A clone one base away is much larger, so this may be a read error. This chain uses TRBV6-1 with TRBJ2-2, with D perhaps matching TRBD1 or TRBD2 (5 bases each). The V end lost 5 bases, the J end lost 0 bases, and 13 bases lay between the germline ends. The CDR3 is 16 residues long. Germline CDR1 and CDR2: MNHNS and SASEGT. CDR3 DNA sequence: TGTGCCAGCAGTCGCATCGGGACGACGAACACCGGGGAGCTGTTTTTT. As protein: CASSRIGTTNTGELFF.

This clonotype was counted at least ten times. V gene TRBV6-5 combines with J gene TRBJ2-7, with 8 bases identical to TRBD1. The CDR3 is 12 amino acids. The germline V gene has CDR1 MNHEY and CDR2 SVGAGI. After removal of 6 bases from V and 6 bases from J, the junction contained 4 bases not matched to a gene. This CDR3 reads CASRRQGSEQYF. Written as DNA, the CDR3 is TGTGCCAGCAGGCGACAGGGGAGCGAGCAGTACTTC.

There are many counts of this clonotype. This chain joins TRBV4-1 and TRBJ2-7, with 11 bases that match TRBD1. The length of the CDR3 is 16 residues. Germline CDR1 MGHRA, CDR2 YSYEKL. V dropped 3 bases and J dropped 3; count of bases not matched to a gene: 7. The chain's CDR3 is CASSQVPGQGGYEQYF. The DNA of the CDR3 is TGCGCCAGCAGCCAGGTTCCGGGACAGGGGGGCTACGAGCAGTACTTC.

This clonotype has only a few counts. The CDR3 nucleotides read TGCAGTGCTAGGACCCTTCGGAACACCGGGGAGCTGTTTTTT. Its protein is CSARTLRNTGELFF. The J gene is TRBJ2-2, the V gene TRBV20-1; no reliable D call. V lost 3 bases to trimming and J lost 1 base, with 9 bases between them. Looked up from germline, CDR1 is DFQATT and CDR2 is SNEGSKA (reference sequence). The CDR3 loop spans 14 amino acids.